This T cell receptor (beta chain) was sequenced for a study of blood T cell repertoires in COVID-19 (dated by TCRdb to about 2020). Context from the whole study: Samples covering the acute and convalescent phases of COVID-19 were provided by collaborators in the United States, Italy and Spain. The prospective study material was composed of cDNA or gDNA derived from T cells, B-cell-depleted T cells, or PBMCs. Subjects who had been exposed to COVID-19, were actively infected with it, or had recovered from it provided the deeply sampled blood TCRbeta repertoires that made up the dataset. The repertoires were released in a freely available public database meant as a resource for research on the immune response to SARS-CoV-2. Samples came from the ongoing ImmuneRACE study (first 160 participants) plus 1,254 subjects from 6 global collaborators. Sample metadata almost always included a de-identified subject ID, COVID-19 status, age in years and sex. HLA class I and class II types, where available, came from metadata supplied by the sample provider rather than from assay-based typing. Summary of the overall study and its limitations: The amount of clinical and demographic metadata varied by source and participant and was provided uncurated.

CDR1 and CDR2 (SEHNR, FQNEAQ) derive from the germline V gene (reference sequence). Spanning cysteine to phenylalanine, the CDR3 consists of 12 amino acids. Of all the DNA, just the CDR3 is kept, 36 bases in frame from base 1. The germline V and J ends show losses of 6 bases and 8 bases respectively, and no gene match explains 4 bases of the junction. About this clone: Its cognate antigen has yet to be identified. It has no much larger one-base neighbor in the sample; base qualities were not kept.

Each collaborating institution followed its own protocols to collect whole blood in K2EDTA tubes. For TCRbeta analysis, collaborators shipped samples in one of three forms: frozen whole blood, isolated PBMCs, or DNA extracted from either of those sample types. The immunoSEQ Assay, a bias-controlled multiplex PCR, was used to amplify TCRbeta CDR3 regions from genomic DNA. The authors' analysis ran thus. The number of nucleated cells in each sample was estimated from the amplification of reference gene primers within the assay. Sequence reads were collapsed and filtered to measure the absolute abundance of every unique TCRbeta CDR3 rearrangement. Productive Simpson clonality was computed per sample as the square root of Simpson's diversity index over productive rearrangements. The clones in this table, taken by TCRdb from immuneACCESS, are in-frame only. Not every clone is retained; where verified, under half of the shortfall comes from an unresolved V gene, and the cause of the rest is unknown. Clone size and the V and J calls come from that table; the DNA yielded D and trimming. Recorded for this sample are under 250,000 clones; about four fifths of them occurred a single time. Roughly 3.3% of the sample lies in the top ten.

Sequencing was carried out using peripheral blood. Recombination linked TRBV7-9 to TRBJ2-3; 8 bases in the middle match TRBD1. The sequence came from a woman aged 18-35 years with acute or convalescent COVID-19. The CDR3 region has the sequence CASSPGQGTQYF. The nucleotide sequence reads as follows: TGTGCCAGCAGTCCCGGACAGGGTACGCAGTATTTT.